The 2 T cell receptor beta chains presented below share a single source sample, sequenced in a study of human T cells and chemical hapten exposure (dated by TCRdb to the early 2020s). This specimen's time point label, per the study, means: patch test 3, about 24 weeks after DPC sensitization. What this sample's treatment or condition label stands for: therapeutic diphenylcyclopropenone sensitization with weekly scalp DPC. Unfractionated whole blood was collected in Tempus Blood RNA tubes, and total RNA was extracted from that blood. Libraries were made using RACE. TCRdb names NextSeq 500 as the instrument used. TCRdb reprocessing: public reads trimmed at Q25 with fastp, clones called with MiXCR, in-frame beta chains kept. Rows matching on CDR3 protein sequence are summarized as one entry with the most common DNA and genes. In this sample the table shows around 40,000 distinct CDR3 sequences, 12% of which occur a single time. The ten biggest clones cover 2.3% of the sample.

Here the sequenced sample was whole blood, taken in connection with sensitization to the hapten diphenylcyclopropenone (DPC). The receptors derive from a woman in her forties with alopecia areata. Some clones in this sample may be carry-over from other donors' samples.

J is TRBJ2-1 and V is TRBV20-1, with a tentative D call TRBD2 (6 bases). The length of the CDR3 is 14 residues. Germline CDR1 DFQATT, CDR2 SNEGSKA (reference sequence). Trimming stripped 1 base from V and 7 bases from J, with 14 bases between. The chain's CDR3 is CSARVEGRRNEQFF. The CDR3 coding sequence is TGCAGTGCTAGAGTGGAGGGGAGAAGGAATGAGCAGTTCTTC.

The V and J genes are TRBV11-3 and TRBJ2-2, with a possible D match to TRBD1 (5 bases). The germline V gene encodes CDR1 SGHNT and CDR2 YENEEA. This CDR3 region has 13 residues. Trimming shortened V by 8 bases and J by 4 bases, and 11 bases separated the two germline ends. CDR3 sequence: CASGRGGTGELFF. CDR3 DNA: TGTGCCAGCGGAAGGGGTGGCACCGGGGAGCTGTTTTTT. Looking up the rest from reference TRBV11-3 and TRBJ2-2 gives the full variable domain: EAGVVQSPRYKIIEKKQPVAFWCNPISGHNTLYWYLQNLGQGPELLIRYENEEAVDDSQLPKDRFSAERLKGVDSTLKIQPAELGDSAVYLCASGRGGTGELFFGEGSRLTVL.